This T cell receptor (beta chain) was sequenced during a study of T-cell reconstitution after alpha-beta-depleted transplantation in children. Study findings and constraints: Hyperexpanded clones declined; after one year, newly produced T cells mostly supplied diversity. Some patients showed high day-60 TCRbeta diversity, which derived from surviving recipient T cells and thymic progenitors. About two months after transplant, alpha-beta T cells reportedly came from several hundred expanded graft clones.

This CDR3 has 15 residues. The ends lost 4 bases at V and 1 base at J; junction bases unmatched: 4. CDR1 and CDR2 (germline): MNHEY, SMNVEV (reference sequence). Preparation of the TCRbeta library involved a method that used unique molecular identifiers. TCRdb processed the PCR reads anew with MiXCR; each CDR3 protein has one entry. This table holds 580,000 or so distinct CDR3 sequences, more than 20% found once. On this clonotype: Its specificity is unknown.

The chain uses TRBV27 and TRBJ1-1, with 9 nucleotides matching TRBD1. Material: PBMCs, mostly from graft donor cells, obtained 360 days after TCRalphabeta/CD19-depleted stem cell transplant. This receptor was taken from a boy under two years old who had a stem cell transplant for acute myeloid leukemia, so the T cells may come from the graft donor. The CDR3 DNA follows: TGTGCCAGCAGTTACCGGGACAGGGAGAACACTGAAGCTTTCTTT. Translating it yields CASSYRDRENTEAFF.